The 14 T cell receptor beta chains below were found in one sample sequenced in a study of CD8 T cells in ankylosing spondylitis. TCRdb reprocessed the 5' RACE reads via MiXCR and lists one record per CDR3 protein. The table lists 200,000 or so distinct CDR3 sequences, over 15% of them singletons, with around 4.1% in the top ten. The sample comprised blood, either unsorted or a sorted T cell fraction (not recorded which). All receptors derive from a male donor aged 10-30 years with ankylosing spondylitis or in good health (not recorded which).

This chain connects TRBV5-1 to TRBJ1-2; D might be TRBD1 (6 bases). The CDR3 consists of 15 residues. The germline V gene has CDR1 SGHRS and CDR2 YFSETQ. V shed 0 bases and J shed 2 bases, with 11 bases lying between them. The CDR3, as DNA: TGCGCCAGCAGCTTGGACGGGACACGCAACTATGGCTACACCTTC. This translates into CASSLDGTRNYGYTF.

This clonotype was seen at least ten times. The chain couples TRBV9 to TRBJ1-1; TRBD1 might be the D (5 bases). Germline V gives CDR1 SGDLS, CDR2 YYNGEE. Trimming shortened V by 0 bases and J by 0 bases, and 6 bases separated the two germline ends. The CDR3 sequence is 14 residues long. This chain's CDR3 is CASSVGDVNTEAFF. CDR3 nucleotide sequence: TGTGCCAGCAGCGTAGGGGACGTGAACACTGAAGCTTTCTTT.

This clonotype was seen repeatedly, ten times or more. The gene calls are TRBV12-3 or TRBV12-4 and TRBJ2-7; D might be TRBD2 (6 bases). The ends were cut back, 7 bases at V and 4 bases at J, with 17 bases in the middle. The CDR3 extends over 14 amino acids. CDR3 sequence: CASTSDTGRYEQYF. Here the CDR3 DNA reads TGTGCCAGCACCTCAGACACCGGGAGATACGAGCAGTACTTC.

This clonotype was detected many times. This chain connects TRBV4-1 to TRBJ2-7; 8 bases align to TRBD2. Germline V gene data show CDR1 as MGHRA and CDR2 as YSYEKL. Trimming at V came to 0 bases and at J to 2 bases, leaving 6 bases not matched to a gene. The CDR3 loop spans 16 amino acids. The CDR3 region is CASSQEWGLVPYEQYV. The CDR3 coding sequence is TGCGCCAGCAGCCAAGAATGGGGACTAGTCCCCTACGAGCAGTACGTC.

This clonotype was seen more than once but under ten times. CDR3 sequence reads: CASSVAQVSNQPQHF. CDR3 in DNA: TGTGCCAGCAGCGTAGCGCAGGTTAGCAATCAGCCCCAGCATTTT. This chain uses TRBV9 with TRBJ1-5; D remains unclear. V lost 0 bases, J lost 0 bases, and 7 bases lay in between. This CDR3 has 15 amino acids. CDR1 SGDLS and CDR2 YYNGEE come from the germline V gene. Looking up the rest from reference TRBV9 and TRBJ1-5 gives the full variable domain: DSGVTQTPKHLITATGQRVTLRCSPRSGDLSVYWYQQSLDQGLQFLIQYYNGEERAKGNILERFSAQQFPDLHSELNLSSLELGDSALYFCASSVAQVSNQPQHFGDGTRLSIL.

This clonotype was observed many times. V gene TRBV2 combines with J gene TRBJ2-1; 13 bases line up with TRBD2. The CDR3 is made up of 16 amino acids. Germline loops: CDR1 SNHLY, CDR2 FYNNEI. V gave up 5 bases and J gave up 7 bases; unmatched junction bases: 8. The CDR3 DNA reads TGTGCCAGCAGTCACCAACTAGCGGGAGGGCATAATGAGCAGTTCTTC. Its protein is CASSHQLAGGHNEQFF. The full variable domain, its missing parts supplied by reference TRBV2 and TRBJ2-1, is EPEVTQTPSHQVTQMGQEVILRCVPISNHLYFYWYRQILGQKVEFLVSFYNNEISEKSEIFDDQFSVERPDGSNFTLKIRSTKLEDSAMYFCASSHQLAGGHNEQFFGPGTRLTVL.

This clonotype was detected many times. The chain combines TRBV3-1 with TRBJ1-1; D unresolved. V lost 6 bases and J lost 5, with 10 bases in between. Per the germline V gene, CDR1 is LGHDT and CDR2 is YNNKEL (reference sequence). The CDR3 sequence is 12 residues long. This chain's CDR3 is CASRSVLTEAFF. CDR3 DNA sequence: TGTGCCAGCAGGTCGGTCCTAACTGAAGCTTTCTTT. Based on the CDR3 plus reference TRBV3-1 and TRBJ1-1, the full variable domain is DTAVSQTPKYLVTQMGNDKSIKCEQNLGHDTMYWYKQDSKKFLKIMFSYNNKELIINETVPNRFSPKSPDKAHLNLHINSLELGDSAVYFCASRSVLTEAFFGQGTRLTVV.

This clonotype was observed at least ten times. The genes are TRBV7-2 and TRBJ2-7, with D unclear. This CDR3 has 17 residues. Germline CDR1 is SGHTA and CDR2 is FQGNSA. Trimming took off 2 bases at V and 4 bases at J, with 21 bases between the two ends. CDR3 nucleotide sequence: TGTGCCAGCAGCTTAAACGTACCCAACCCCGATAGGTACGAGCAGTACTTC. Amino acid sequence: CASSLNVPNPDRYEQYF.

In its sample, this clonotype was seen many times. The rearrangement joins TRBV4-1 to TRBJ2-2; possible D gene TRBD2, 6 bases. V was clipped by 0 bases and J by 6 bases, with 8 bases between them. CDR1 and CDR2 (germline): MGHRA, YSYEKL. This CDR3 has 14 amino acids. The chain's CDR3 is CASSQDWGAGELFF. CDR3 coding DNA: TGCGCCAGCAGCCAAGATTGGGGGGCCGGGGAGCTGTTTTTT.

In its sample, this clonotype was seen many times. This rearrangement joins TRBV12-3 or TRBV12-4 to TRBJ1-1, with 7 bases aligning to TRBD1. Losses at the gene ends were 3 bases for V and 5 bases for J; bases not matched to a gene: 9. The CDR3 has 15 residues. The DNA of the CDR3 is TGTGCCAGCAGTTTTAATCACAGGGGAAGAACTGAAGCTTTCTTT. Its translation: CASSFNHRGRTEAFF.

This clonotype was seen repeatedly, ten times or more. The V call is TRBV30, the J call TRBJ1-1; D remains unclear. The germline gives CDR1 GTSNPN, CDR2 SVGIG (reference sequence). V lost 3 bases to trimming and J lost 6 bases, with 8 bases between them. The CDR3 totals 11 residues. The CDR3 loop is CAWSGGAEAFF. The CDR3 DNA reads as TGTGCCTGGAGCGGTGGCGCTGAAGCTTTCTTT.

This clonotype was recorded at least ten times. The chain recombines TRBV29-1 with TRBJ2-5; D might be TRBD1 (6 bases). The CDR3 spans 15 residues. V lost 7 bases and J lost 1, with 19 bases in between. Looked up from germline, CDR1 is SQVTM and CDR2 is ANQGSEA. For the CDR3, the DNA is TGCAGCGCCGATGATATAAACAGGGCCCAAGAGACCCAGTACTTC. This sequence encodes CSADDINRAQETQYF.

This chain uses TRBV4-2 with TRBJ2-4; TRBD1 agrees at 7 bases. The V segment lost 4 bases and the J segment 3 bases; nucleotides outside the gene matches: 9. This CDR3 comprises 16 residues. Germline CDR1 and CDR2: LGHNA and YNFKEQ. The CDR3 sequence: CASSPNDRAGKNIQYF. CDR3 in DNA: TGTGCCAGCAGCCCAAACGACAGGGCTGGCAAAAACATTCAGTACTTC.

The V call is TRBV7-6, the J call TRBJ2-3; 10 bases line up with TRBD2. Per the germline V gene, CDR1 is SGHVS and CDR2 is FNYEAQ. The ends lost 5 bases at V and 1 base at J; junction bases unmatched: 21. The CDR3 runs to 21 residues. CDR3 loop: CASSRLVGTHSGRTRTDTQYF. CDR3 coding DNA: TGTGCCAGCAGCCGTCTCGTAGGGACCCATAGCGGGAGGACCCGCACAGATACGCAGTATTTT.